The 18 T cell receptor beta chains reported below all come from one sample, sequenced in a study of blood T cell repertoires in COVID-19. TCRdb keeps only in-frame clones here, not all; method: immunoSEQ multiplex PCR. The data contain 230,000 or so clones, roughly 80% of them singletons. The sequencing sample was made of peripheral blood. The receptors were gathered from a man aged 25-40 years with active or convalescent COVID-19.

This chain connects TRBV3-1 (or the pseudogene TRBV3-2) to TRBJ1-3, with 8 bases aligning to TRBD1. The V gene's germline CDR1 is LGHDT and CDR2 YNNKEL (reference sequence). V gave up 4 bases and J gave up 2 bases; unmatched junction bases: 4. The CDR3 is 15 residues long. CDR3 DNA: TGTGCCAGCAGCCCGGACAGGGACACTGGAAACACCATATATTTT. Protein product: CASSPDRDTGNTIYF.

In DNA, the CDR3 is TGTGCCAGCAGCAATTCGGCAGGGACCGGGGAGCTGTTTTTT. This gives the protein CASSNSAGTGELFF. V and J are TRBV9 and TRBJ2-2, with D maybe TRBD1 (5 bases). There are 14 residues in the CDR3. Germline V gives CDR1 SGDLS, CDR2 YYNGEE. The V gene lost 4 bases and the J gene lost 5 bases, with 12 bases spanning the gap. The full variable domain, with the rest looked up from reference TRBV9 and TRBJ2-2, is DSGVTQTPKHLITATGQRVTLRCSPRSGDLSVYWYQQSLDQGLQFLIQYYNGEERAKGNILERFSAQQFPDLHSELNLSSLELGDSALYFCASSNSAGTGELFFGEGSRLTVL.

This clone was observed a few times. CDR3 in DNA: TGCGCCAGCAGCTTGGGGGTTCAGGGCCTTAATGAAAAACTGTTTTTT. This sequence encodes CASSLGVQGLNEKLFF. The gene calls are TRBV5-1 and TRBJ1-4, with D perhaps TRBD1 (5 bases). The CDR3 is made up of 16 amino acids. V lost 0 bases, J lost 4 bases, and 13 bases lay in between. In germline, CDR1 is SGHRS, CDR2 YFSETQ.

The CDR3 DNA is TGTGCCAGCAGCCCGGAACCGGGGATGATTAATCAGCCCCAGCATTTT. The encoded protein is CASSPEPGMINQPQHF. The chain combines TRBV5-4 with TRBJ1-5; D unresolved. Trimming pared 4 bases from V and 4 bases from J, leaving 18 bases between. The CDR3 spans 16 residues. Germline V gives CDR1 SGHNT, CDR2 YYREEE (reference sequence).

This clone was counted only a few times. This rearrangement joins TRBV7-6 to TRBJ1-2; 7 nucleotides agree with TRBD1. V lost 5 bases and J lost 7; bases outside the gene matches: 16. The CDR3 is 16 residues long. Looked up from germline, CDR1 is SGHVS and CDR2 is FNYEAQ. This CDR3 reads CASSANSGTAGGGYTF. The CDR3, as DNA: TGTGCCAGCAGCGCCAACTCCGGGACAGCGGGTGGTGGCTACACCTTC.

This clone is a singleton in its sample. The chain recombines TRBV30 with TRBJ1-1; 8 bases agree with TRBD1. This CDR3 has 14 residues. Germline V lookup: CDR1 GTSNPN, CDR2 SVGIG (reference sequence). J was trimmed by 5 bases and V by 4 bases; bases with no gene match: 9. The CDR3 sequence: CAWTPGQAGTEAFF. As DNA, the CDR3 is TGTGCCTGGACCCCGGGACAGGCGGGGACTGAAGCTTTCTTT. Complete variable domain (other parts from reference TRBV30 and TRBJ1-1): SQTIHQWPATLVQPVGSPLSLECTVEGTSNPNLYWYRQAAGRGLQLLFYSVGIGQISSEVPQNLSASRPQDRQFILSSKKLLLSDSGFYLCAWTPGQAGTEAFFGQGTRLTVV.

The CDR3: CASSRGAENEQFF. The CDR3 nucleotides are TGTGCCAGCAGCCGAGGAGCTGAGAATGAGCAGTTCTTC. This sequence joins TRBV7-2 and TRBJ2-1; no clear D gene. CDR3 length: 13 residues. Germline V CDR1 and CDR2: SGHTA, FQGNSA. The V end was cut by 5 bases, the J end by 7 bases, with 12 bases between.

The V gene is TRBV2, the J gene TRBJ2-2; maybe TRBD1 (6 bases). The CDR3 is 14 residues long. Trimming stripped 6 bases from V and 4 bases from J, with 12 bases between. Germline CDR1 SNHLY, CDR2 FYNNEI. The CDR3 nucleotides are TGTGCCAGCAGGCAGGGGCGGGCCACCGGGGAGCTGTTTTTT. Encoded protein: CASRQGRATGELFF.

This clone was detected only a few times. This sequence joins TRBV29-1 and TRBJ2-7; D perhaps matches TRBD2 (5 bases). Trimming cost V 8 bases and J 4 bases, with 24 bases left between them. The length of the CDR3 is 15 residues. CDR1 and CDR2 (germline): SQVTM, ANQGSEA. The DNA for the CDR3 is TGCAGCACCGCTTACGGCGCCGAAGGCGGGTACGAGCAGTACTTC. Protein product: CSTAYGAEGGYEQYF.

This sequence joins TRBV9 and TRBJ2-3, with 10 bases lining up with TRBD2. Per germline, CDR1 SGDLS and CDR2 YYNGEE. CDR3 size: 15 residues. V lost 6 bases and J lost 3; bases outside the gene matches: 7. The CDR3 bases are TGTGCCAGCACCTTAGGGGGACTAGCGACAGATACGCAGTATTTT. Amino acids: CASTLGGLATDTQYF.

The V gene is TRBV7-2, the J gene TRBJ2-2; 11 nucleotides align to TRBD2. From germline, CDR1 is SGHTA and CDR2 FQGNSA. J gave up 1 base and V 3 bases, and 1 base lay outside the gene matches. The CDR3 spans 16 residues. The CDR3: CASSLGLAVNTGELFF. The DNA of the CDR3 is TGTGCCAGCAGCTTGGGACTAGCGGTGAACACCGGGGAGCTGTTTTTT.

The chain joins TRBV28 to TRBJ1-6; D might be TRBD1 (6 bases). Looked up from germline, CDR1 is MDHEN and CDR2 is SYDVKM. The V end lost 3 bases, the J end lost 1 base, and 13 bases lay between the germline ends. This CDR3 spans 17 amino acids. Here the CDR3 DNA reads TGTGCCAGCAGTTTGGGGGCGTCGTGGTCCTATAATTCACCCCTCCACTTT. Its protein product is CASSLGASWSYNSPLHF.

The chain is built from TRBV18 and TRBJ2-1, with 8 bases lining up with TRBD1. Germline values: CDR1 KGHSH, CDR2 LQKENI. The trim removed 6 bases at V and 10 bases at J, leaving 5 bases unmatched. The CDR3 is 12 residues long. In DNA, the CDR3 is TGTGCCAGCTCTCCCGACAGGGGAGAGCAGTTCTTC. Its protein is CASSPDRGEQFF.

The chain carries TRBV5-1 and TRBJ1-3; TRBD1 aligns across 7 bases. The CDR3 has 14 amino acids. J gave up 3 bases and V 4 bases, and 4 bases lay outside the gene matches. Germline CDR1 SGHRS, CDR2 YFSETQ. CDR3 DNA sequence: TGCGCCAGCAGCCCGCGGACAGGTGGAAACACCATATATTTT. Residues: CASSPRTGGNTIYF.

CDR3 sequence reads: CASSLGHQDSPLHF. DNA for the CDR3: TGTGCCAGCAGCTTGGGACACCAAGATTCACCCCTCCACTTT. The chain employs TRBV11-2 and TRBJ1-6; D is possibly TRBD1 (6 bases). Trimming took 3 bases from V and 8 from J, leaving 11 bases between them. This CDR3 has 14 amino acids. Germline values: CDR1 SGHAT, CDR2 FQNNGV. Full variable domain (remainder filled in from reference TRBV11-2 and TRBJ1-6): EAGVAQSPRYKIIEKRQSVAFWCNPISGHATLYWYQQILGQGPKLLIQFQNNGVVDDSQLPKDRFSAERLKGVDSTLKIQPAKLEDSAVYLCASSLGHQDSPLHFGNGTRLTVT.

The chain combines TRBV19 with TRBJ2-2; 12 positions match TRBD1. This CDR3 contains 15 residues. The V and J ends lost 4 bases and 5 bases, in that order; junction bases with no gene match: 2. Germline-derived CDR1 and CDR2 are LNHDA and SQIVND (reference sequence). The CDR3 protein is CASSRDRGQTGELFF. In DNA form, the CDR3 reads TGTGCCAGTAGTAGGGACAGGGGGCAGACCGGGGAGCTGTTTTTT.

This chain's CDR3 is CASSQLATRTSPYEQYF. For the CDR3, the DNA is TGCGCCAGCAGCCAACTCGCGACCCGGACTAGCCCCTACGAGCAGTACTTC. This sequence joins TRBV4-3 and TRBJ2-7; 8 nucleotides line up with TRBD2. After removal of 2 bases from V and 2 bases from J, the junction contained 11 bases not matched to a gene. CDR1 and CDR2 (germline): LGHNA, YSLEER. The CDR3 sequence is 17 residues long.

J is TRBJ1-2 and V is TRBV6-2 or TRBV6-3; 9 nucleotides align to TRBD1. Germline V lookup: CDR1 MNHEY, CDR2 SVGEGT. The ends lost 6 bases at V and 10 bases at J; junction bases unmatched: 9. The CDR3 spans 13 residues. This chain's CDR3 is CASSRGTGIYYTF. The CDR3 region has the DNA TGTGCCAGCAGCCGGGGGACAGGGATCTACTACACCTTC.